The T cell receptor beta chain under discussion was sequenced for a study of shared clonotypes between healthy human individuals. The protocol was immunoSEQ multiplex PCR, while the TCRdb copy is restricted to in-frame clones and leaves out a portion. This table holds about 610,000 clones, approximately 96% found once. CD45RO negativity and positive selection for CCR7 defined naive CD8 cells, a population that excluded terminally differentiated effector memory CD45RA+ cells. The study drew its donors from healthy HIV-negative adults without recent acute infections or vaccinations. CDR1 MNHEY and CDR2 SVGAGI come from the germline V gene. This CDR3 is 14 amino acids long. Trimming left V 2 bases short and J 2 bases short, with 10 bases between.

What was sequenced was naive CD8+ T cells sorted from blood. The sequence was collected from a woman under 40 in good health. The chain links TRBV6-5 to TRBJ2-7; D is unclear. The CDR3 sequence: CASSYRTAPYEQYF. The CDR3, as DNA: TGTGCCAGCAGTTACAGAACGGCCCCCTACGAGCAGTACTTC.